A single sample is the source of the 10 T cell receptor beta chains below, sequenced in a study of shared clonotypes between healthy human individuals. Sequencing was performed with immunoSEQ multiplex PCR; in TCRdb, only in-frame clones are kept and a portion is missing. The profile shows over 1.5 million clones, 98% of them singletons. Specimen: naive CD4+ T cells sorted from blood. Regarding subset: CD45RA+ positively selected. These receptors came from a man aged 25-45 years in good health.

Comments on this clone: The same CDR3 also results from other DNA sequences found in this sample. V gene TRBV5-1 combines with J gene TRBJ2-7; D remains ambiguous. Between the trimmed V and J ends, which lost 0 bases and 2 bases, there was a span of 9 bases. The CDR3 extends over 14 amino acids. Per the germline V gene, CDR1 is SGHRS and CDR2 is YFSETQ. CDR3 protein: CASSLVSVTYEQYF. The CDR3 DNA reads TGCGCCAGCAGCTTGGTGTCAGTTACCTACGAGCAGTACTTC.

V usage is TRBV6-5 and J usage is TRBJ2-7, with 7 nucleotides matching TRBD1. V dropped 6 bases and J dropped 0; count of bases not matched to a gene: 5. Germline V gene data show CDR1 as MNHEY and CDR2 as SVGAGI. CDR3 length: 14 residues. Here the CDR3 DNA reads TGTGCCAGCAGCCGTCGACAGGGCTCCTACGAGCAGTACTTC. Residues: CASSRRQGSYEQYF.

The chain couples TRBV27 to TRBJ2-2; 8 positions match TRBD2. The CDR3 sequence is 15 residues long. V lost 5 bases, J lost 6 bases, and 8 bases stayed unmatched. The V gene's germline CDR1 is MNHEY and CDR2 SMNVEV (reference sequence). This chain's CDR3 is CASSRLASGSGELFF. The CDR3 region has the DNA TGTGCCAGCAGTCGACTAGCGTCGGGGTCCGGGGAGCTGTTTTTT.

The gene calls are TRBV7-6 and TRBJ2-1; the match to TRBD2 covers 13 bases. CDR1 SGHVS and CDR2 FNYEAQ come from the germline V gene. J was trimmed by 6 bases and V by 5 bases; bases with no gene match: 16. This CDR3 spans 19 amino acids. The CDR3 here is CASSPPHPGLAGAGNEQFF. DNA of the CDR3: TGTGCCAGCAGCCCTCCTCACCCCGGACTAGCGGGAGCGGGCAATGAGCAGTTCTTC.

J is TRBJ2-4 and V is TRBV23-1, with D possibly matching TRBD2 (6 bases). TRBV23-1 falls under the ORF class, with uncertain function. The CDR3 length is 14 residues. V was clipped by 10 bases and J by 2 bases, with 15 bases between them. CDR3 coding DNA: TGCGCCACCCTAGCGATCGGGCCCAAAAACATTCAGTACTTC. Its protein is CATLAIGPKNIQYF.

The chain carries TRBV5-1 and TRBJ2-2; the D gene is possibly TRBD2 (6 bases). CDR1 is SGHRS, CDR2 YFSETQ, per germline. Trimming took off 5 bases at V and 6 bases at J, with 17 bases between the two ends. The CDR3 has 15 amino acids. CDR3 residues: CASRWAREVAGELFF. CDR3 sequence (DNA): TGCGCCAGCAGATGGGCCAGGGAGGTAGCCGGGGAGCTGTTTTTT.

The rearrangement joins TRBV2 to TRBJ2-2; D tentatively fits TRBD1 or TRBD2 (6 bases each). The germline V and J ends were trimmed by 5 bases and 10 bases, with 20 bases remaining between them. The CDR3 length is 15 residues. Germline CDR1 reads SNHLY; CDR2 reads FYNNEI. In nucleotides, the CDR3 is TGTGCCAGCAGTAACAAGGGGGGTTGGATGGCGGAGCTGTTTTTT. This gives the protein CASSNKGGWMAELFF.

This rearrangement joins TRBV7-8 to TRBJ1-1; D unclear. CDR1 is SGHVS and CDR2 is FQNEAQ in the germline V gene. CDR3 size: 14 residues. V shed 2 bases and J shed 8 bases, with 15 bases lying between them. The CDR3 nucleotides are TGTGCCAGCAGCTTATTCAGCACCGGTCGGGAAGCTTTCTTT. It is translated as CASSLFSTGREAFF. The full variable domain, with the rest looked up from reference TRBV7-8 and TRBJ1-1, is GAGVSQSPRYKVAKRGQDVALRCDPISGHVSLFWYQQALGQGPEFLTYFQNEAQLDKSGLPSDRFFAERPEGSVSTLKIQRTQQEDSAVYLCASSLFSTGREAFFGQGTRLTVV.

V and J are TRBV5-1 and TRBJ2-7; 8 bases map to TRBD2. The CDR3 has 14 residues. Germline CDR1 is SGHRS and CDR2 is YFSETQ. V was pared by 2 bases and J by 2 bases, with 3 bases of the junction left unmatched. In DNA form, the CDR3 reads TGCGCCAGCAGCTTTAGCGGGGCTACCTACGAGCAGTACTTC. Translated: CASSFSGATYEQYF. Full variable domain (rest looked up from reference TRBV5-1 and TRBJ2-7): KAGVTQTPRYLIKTRGQQVTLSCSPISGHRSVSWYQQTPGQGLQFLFEYFSETQRNKGNFPGRFSGRQFSNSRSEMNVSTLELGDSALYLCASSFSGATYEQYFGPGTRLTVT.

The chain is built from TRBV5-4 and TRBJ2-1; no clear D gene. Germline CDR1 SGHNT, CDR2 YYREEE (reference sequence). V lost 6 bases, J lost 5 bases, and 12 bases lay in between. The CDR3 spans 13 residues. The CDR3 nucleotides are TGTGCCAGCAACCGCCCAGAGGACAATGAGCAGTTCTTC. It is translated as CASNRPEDNEQFF.